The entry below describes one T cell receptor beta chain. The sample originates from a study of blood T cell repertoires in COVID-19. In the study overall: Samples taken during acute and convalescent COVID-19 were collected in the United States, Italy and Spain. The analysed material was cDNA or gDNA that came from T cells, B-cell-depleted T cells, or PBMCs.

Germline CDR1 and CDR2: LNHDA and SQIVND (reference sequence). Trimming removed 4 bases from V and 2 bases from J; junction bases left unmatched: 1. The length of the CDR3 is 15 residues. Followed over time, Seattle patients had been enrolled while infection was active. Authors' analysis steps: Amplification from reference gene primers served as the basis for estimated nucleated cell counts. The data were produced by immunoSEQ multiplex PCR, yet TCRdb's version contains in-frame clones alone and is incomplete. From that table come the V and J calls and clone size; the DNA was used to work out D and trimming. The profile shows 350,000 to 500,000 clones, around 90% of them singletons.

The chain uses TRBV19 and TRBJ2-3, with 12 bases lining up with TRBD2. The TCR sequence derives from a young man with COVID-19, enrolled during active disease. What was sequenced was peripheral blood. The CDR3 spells CASSRLAGVTDTQYF. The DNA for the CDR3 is TGTGCCAGTAGTAGACTAGCGGGAGTCACAGATACGCAGTATTTT.